This is a list of T cell receptor beta chains from one sample in a study of CD8 T cells in Susac syndrome. One entry per CDR3 protein, called by TCRdb with MiXCR from the immunoSEQ multiplex PCR reads. The data hold under 200,000 distinct CDR3 sequences, with 90% to 95% observed a single time. The specimen was CD4+ T cells from PBMCs. The receptors were sampled from a human donor with Susac syndrome. Both conserved end residues are part of each CDR3. D genes are given only for firm matches. Not every row has a clone size; where given, it reads once, few, many or a size class.

TRBJ2-1	TRBV5-1	.	.	TGCGCCAGCACTCCTGGTGGGGCGGAGACCTACAATGAGCAGTTCTTC	CASTPGGAETYNEQFF
TRBJ1-5	TRBV7-8	.	.	TGTGCCAGCAGCTTCGCTGGGAGTGGCAATCAGCCCCAGCATTTT	CASSFAGSGNQPQHF
TRBJ1-6	TRBV30	.	.	TGTGCCTGGAGTGTACCGGGTGCCTATAATTCACCCCTCCACTTT	CAWSVPGAYNSPLHF
TRBJ1-1	TRBV6-5	.	.	TGTGCCAGCAGATACCGGGGGGGGATTGAAGCTTTCTTT	CASRYRGGIEAFF
TRBJ2-1	TRBV7-2	.	.	TGTGCCAGCAGCTTAGGCAGGGGACCCTACAATGAGCAGTTCTTC	CASSLGRGPYNEQFF
TRBJ2-5	TRBV3-1	TRBD2	.	TGTGCCAGCAGCCAAGATCTATGGGTAGCGGGGCCGTCTCAAGAGACCCAGTACTTC	CASSQDLWVAGPSQETQYF
TRBJ2-7	TRBV29-1	.	.	TGCAGCGTTGGGGGGTCCTACGAGCAGTACTTC	CSVGGSYEQYF
TRBJ1-5	TRBV5-4	.	once	TGTGCCAGCAGCTCCGGGGGGGGGCAAATAAATCAGCCCCAGCATTTT	CASSSGGGQINQPQHF
TRBJ2-2	TRBV27	TRBD1	.	TGTGCCAGCAGTCGGGACAGGGGTGATTCCACCGGGGAGCTGTTTTTT	CASSRDRGDSTGELFF
TRBJ2-5	TRBV4-2	.	.	TGTGCCAGCAGCCAAGAAAACTCCCCGGAGACCCAGTACTTC	CASSQENSPETQYF
TRBJ1-1	TRBV20-1	.	.	TGCAGTGCCCCCGTCCAGGGCACTGAAGCTTTCTTT	CSAPVQGTEAFF
TRBJ2-3	TRBV20-1	TRBD1	.	TGCAGTGCTAACCGGGACAGGAACACAGATACGCAGTATTTT	CSANRDRNTDTQYF
TRBJ1-1	TRBV27	.	.	TGTGCCAGCAGTTTAAATGCAGTGAGGAGGAACACTGAAGCTTTCTTT	CASSLNAVRRNTEAFF
TRBJ1-6	TRBV12-3/TRBV12-4	.	.	TGTGCCAGCAGTATCAACAGATCACCCCTCCACTTT	CASSINRSPLHF
TRBJ1-2	TRBV27	.	.	TGTGCCAGCAGTTCTTCAGGGTTGGGTGGCTATGGCTACACCTTC	CASSSSGLGGYGYTF
TRBJ2-5	TRBV3-1	.	.	TGTGCCAGCAGCCTTAGACAGTTACAAGAGACCCAGTACTTC	CASSLRQLQETQYF
TRBJ2-7	TRBV2	TRBD2	.	TGTGCCAGCAGTGAAAGCTTAGCGGGGGGCCTATACGAGCAGTACTTC	CASSESLAGGLYEQYF
TRBJ2-1	TRBV5-6	.	.	TGTGCCAGCAGCTTGGTACAGGGATGGAATGAGCAGTTTTTC	CASSLVQGWNEQFF
TRBJ2-5	TRBV7-7	.	few	TGTGCTAGCAGCTTCGGACTTCAAGAGACCCAGTACTTC	CASSFGLQETQYF
TRBJ2-7	TRBV12-3/TRBV12-4	.	.	TGTGCCAGCAGTTTAGGTCCAGGGCCCAACTCCTACGAGCAGTACTTC	CASSLGPGPNSYEQYF
TRBJ2-3	TRBV6-5	.	.	TGTGCCAGCAGTAGCCGGGGGCTTCGAGGGGAGACGCAGTATTTT	CASSSRGLRGETQYF
TRBJ1-1	TRBV20-1	TRBD1	.	TGCAGTGCGAAGACCGGGACAGCGGGCACTGAAGCTTTCTTT	CSAKTGTAGTEAFF
TRBJ1-1	TRBV5-1	TRBD1	.	TGCGCCAGCAGCTTCTCGACAGGGGGCACTGAAGCTTTCTTT	CASSFSTGGTEAFF
TRBJ2-5	TRBV3-1	.	.	TGTGCCAGCAGCCGCCTAGGCGGAAAAGAGACCCAGTACTTC	CASSRLGGKETQYF
TRBJ2-2	TRBV18	.	.	TGTGCCAGCTCACCAAGGCAGTCCGGGGAGCTGTTTTTT	CASSPRQSGELFF
TRBJ1-2	TRBV6-2/TRBV6-3	.	.	TGTGCCAGCAGTTACTCAGGACATGAGGGTGGCTACACCTTC	CASSYSGHEGGYTF
TRBJ1-2	TRBV5-4	TRBD1	.	TGTGCCAGCAGCTCCCGACAGGGGAGGGAGTCTGGCTACACCTTC	CASSSRQGRESGYTF
TRBJ2-2	TRBV4-2	TRBD2	.	TGTGCCAGCAGCCGCTCAATAGCGGGGCCCGGGGAGCTGTTTTTT	CASSRSIAGPGELFF